The 19 T cell receptor beta chains below come from one sample, sequenced in a study of T cells in Graves' hyperthyroidism and ophthalmopathy. Using RNA transcripts as the source, TCR beta CDR3 regions were amplified. The TCR CDR3 was amplified in a first-round RT-PCR using the HTBI primer set. TCRdb re-derived calls from the multiplex PCR reads in MiXCR, one entry per CDR3 protein. The data contain around 610,000 distinct CDR3 sequences, roughly 14% of them singletons. Sequencing input: blood. The receptors come from a woman in her thirties or forties with Graves' ophthalmopathy.

V usage is TRBV3-1 and J usage is TRBJ1-1; D is possibly TRBD1 (5 bases). Deletions cut 3 bases from V and 2 bases from J, with 13 bases between. Germline lookup yields CDR1 LGHDT and CDR2 YNNKEL (reference sequence). CDR3 size: 15 residues. CDR3 in DNA: TGTGCCAGCAGCCATCGTATGGGGCCTAACACTGAAGCTTTCTTT. Translated, it gives CASSHRMGPNTEAFF.

In this sample, this clonotype turned up many times. The chain links TRBV6-5 to TRBJ1-1, with D hard to call. This CDR3 contains 16 residues. The germline gives CDR1 MNHEY, CDR2 SVGAGI. V was clipped by 2 bases and J by 6 bases, with 19 bases between them. The CDR3 DNA sequence: TGTGCCAGCAGTTACCGATTCCAGACGCAGTCGGCTGAAGCTTTCTTT. As protein: CASSYRFQTQSAEAFF.

This clonotype has ten or more counts. One end of the junction fails to match germline, which may point to a read error. This chain joins TRBV6-1 and TRBJ2-7; the match to TRBD2 covers 10 bases. The CDR3 contains 15 residues. Germline-derived CDR1 and CDR2 are MNHNS and SASEGT. The CDR3 protein is CAISEAGTSVYEQYF. CDR3 nucleotides: TGTGCCATCAGTGAAGCCGGGACTAGCGTCTACGAGCAGTACTTC.

For this clonotype: One base away lies a much larger clone, so this may be a sequencing read error. This is likely a read error, given that the CDR3 carries no conserved phenylalanine or tryptophan at its end. This chain links TRBV29-1 with TRBJ1-2; 7 bases are shared with TRBD1. The CDR3 is made up of 12 amino acids. V was pared by 6 bases and J by 2 bases, with 3 bases of the junction left unmatched. CDR1 is SQVTM and CDR2 is ANQGSEA in the germline V gene. The CDR3 DNA reads as TGCAGCGTGACAGGGTCCAACTATGGCTACACCCTC. Its translation: CSVTGSNYGYTL.

The CDR3 is CASSLFGDYGGTQYF. The CDR3 bases are TGTGCCAGCAGCTTATTCGGGGACTACGGAGGGACCCAGTACTTC. The rearrangement uses TRBV7-3 and TRBJ2-5; 7 nucleotides agree with TRBD2. J gave up 7 bases and V 2 bases, and 10 bases lay outside the gene matches. CDR1 SGHTA and CDR2 FQGTGA come from the germline V gene. This CDR3 comprises 15 residues. The full variable domain, with the rest looked up from reference TRBV7-3 and TRBJ2-5, is GAGVSQTPSNKVTEKGKYVELRCDPISGHTALYWYRQSLGQGPEFLIYFQGTGAADDSGLPNDRFFAVRPEGSVSTLKIQRTERGDSAVYLCASSLFGDYGGTQYFGPGTRLLVL.

This clonotype was found many times. The chain is built from TRBV6-2 or TRBV6-3 and TRBJ2-7; tentative D call: TRBD2 (6 bases). The CDR3 contains 15 residues. V gave up 6 bases and J gave up 2 bases, with 17 bases separating them. CDR1 is MNHEY and CDR2 is SVGEGT in the germline V gene. CDR3 loop: CASRPVGSGTYEQYF. The CDR3 DNA reads as TGTGCCAGCAGGCCCGTGGGTAGCGGCACCTACGAGCAGTACTTC.

This clonotype has at least ten counts. The J gene is TRBJ2-5, the V gene TRBV7-8; D gene uncertain. CDR1 and CDR2 from the germline V gene are SGHVS and FQNEAQ. This CDR3 is built from 14 residues. The germline V and J ends were trimmed by 4 bases and 1 base, with 10 bases remaining between them. The CDR3 nucleotides read TGTGCCAGCAGCTCCTGGGCCCCCCAAGAGACCCAGTACTTC. This translates into CASSSWAPQETQYF.

This clonotype showed up many times. The V and J genes are TRBV6-2 or TRBV6-3 and TRBJ2-2, with 11 bases fitting TRBD2. The V gene end was trimmed by 0 bases and the J gene end by 0 bases; junction bases not matched to a gene: 9. The CDR3 totals 20 residues. Germline V gene lookup returns CDR1 MNHEY and CDR2 SVGEGT. CDR3 protein: CASSYSRGGLAGSNTGELFF. CDR3 bases: TGTGCCAGCAGTTACTCGCGGGGAGGACTAGCGGGTTCGAACACCGGGGAGCTGTTTTTT.

This clonotype was counted at least ten times. V and J are TRBV20-1 and TRBJ2-7; D gene unclear. CDR3 length: 14 residues. Trimming pared 6 bases from V and 3 bases from J, leaving 18 bases between. In germline, CDR1 is DFQATT, CDR2 SNEGSKA (reference sequence). The CDR3 sequence: CSARPPGLLYEQYF. The CDR3 DNA follows: TGCAGTGCCAGACCCCCAGGTTTACTCTACGAGCAGTACTTC.

This clonotype was seen many times. In nucleotides, the CDR3 is TGTGCCAGCAGCCAACAGGGTTTTGCTGAAGCTTTCTTT. Encoded protein: CASSQQGFAEAFF. V gene TRBV6-1 combines with J gene TRBJ1-1; D may be TRBD1 (6 bases). Germline CDR1 is MNHNS and CDR2 is SASEGT. The CDR3 spans 13 residues. Trimming removed 6 bases at V and 6 bases at J, with 14 bases between.

This clonotype appeared many times. The chain's CDR3 is CASSRSTSGRDEQYF. In DNA form, the CDR3 reads TGCGCCAGCAGCAGATCGACTAGCGGGAGAGACGAGCAGTACTTC. The chain carries TRBV5-1 and TRBJ2-7; TRBD2 matches at 12 bases. CDR3 length: 15 residues. J was trimmed by 5 bases and V by 4 bases; bases with no gene match: 7. The germline CDR1 and CDR2 sequences are SGHRS and YFSETQ.

This clonotype was detected ten times or more. V and J are TRBV28 and TRBJ1-5; D unclear. Germline V lookup: CDR1 MDHEN, CDR2 SYDVKM. V shed 7 bases and J shed 2 bases, with 18 bases lying between them. The length of the CDR3 is 16 residues. The CDR3 loop reads CASTSTDYLGNQPQHF. In DNA, the CDR3 is TGTGCCAGCACCTCAACGGACTACCTGGGCAATCAGCCCCAGCATTTT.

This clonotype has a count of ten or more. The DNA for the CDR3 is TGTGCCAGCAGCTCAATTCTGGACAGCAACTATGGCTACACCTTC. Protein: CASSSILDSNYGYTF. The chain combines TRBV12-3 or TRBV12-4 with TRBJ1-2; D perhaps matches TRBD1 (6 bases). This CDR3 comprises 15 residues. The ends were cut back, 6 bases at V and 2 bases at J, with 16 bases in the middle.

This clonotype was picked up one time. This may arise from a read error, as a much more abundant clone is one base away. V usage is TRBV29-1 and J usage is TRBJ2-1, with unresolved D. The ends were cut back, 1 base at V and 5 bases at J, with 9 bases in the middle. This CDR3 contains 13 residues. The germline gives CDR1 SQVTM, CDR2 ANQGSEA. The CDR3: CSVEGADHNEQFF. The CDR3 region has the DNA TGCAGCGTTGAAGGGGCGGACCACAATGAGCAGTTCTTC.

In this sample, this clonotype turned up a few times. CDR3 amino acids: CASRNWGGPDTGELFF. The CDR3 nucleotides read TGTGCCAGCAGGAATTGGGGAGGGCCGGACACCGGGGAGCTGTTTTTT. The rearrangement links TRBV6-1 to TRBJ2-2, with TRBD2 matching over 7 bases. The V gene's germline CDR1 is MNHNS and CDR2 SASEGT. V was pared by 6 bases and J by 3 bases, with 10 bases of the junction left unmatched. CDR3 length: 16 residues.

In this sample, this clonotype turned up many times. The CDR3 is CASKSPMDRYEQYF. The DNA of the CDR3 is TGTGCCAGCAAGTCACCGATGGACAGATACGAGCAGTACTTC. The V call is TRBV6-5, the J call TRBJ2-7; a weak D match, TRBD1 (6 bases). Germline values: CDR1 MNHEY, CDR2 SVGAGI. V lost 7 bases to trimming and J lost 4 bases, with 17 bases between them. The CDR3 has 14 amino acids.

The chain couples TRBV7-2 to TRBJ1-2, with a weak D call TRBD1 (5 bases). Germline loops: CDR1 SGHTA, CDR2 FQGNSA. The CDR3 has 13 residues. V lost 7 bases and J lost 4, with 13 bases in between. This CDR3 reads CASKRGEFYGYTF. For the CDR3, the DNA is TGTGCCAGCAAGCGAGGGGAGTTCTATGGCTACACCTTC. Based on the CDR3 plus reference TRBV7-2 and TRBJ1-2, the full variable domain is GAGVSQSPSNKVTEKGKDVELRCDPISGHTALYWYRQSLGQGLEFLIYFQGNSAPDKSGLPSDRFSAERTGGSVSTLTIQRTQQEDSAVYLCASKRGEFYGYTFGSGTRLTVV.

This clonotype was seen repeatedly, ten times or more. The rearrangement links TRBV7-8 to TRBJ1-2; 9 nucleotides line up with TRBD1. V lost 1 base to trimming and J lost 5 bases; unmatched junction nucleotides: 11. Germline CDR1 reads SGHVS; CDR2 reads FQNEAQ. This CDR3 is 17 amino acids long. In DNA form, the CDR3 reads TGTGCCAGCAGCTTAGGGGGACAGGGACTCGGGACTTATGGCTACACCTTC. Protein sequence: CASSLGGQGLGTYGYTF. Filled out from reference TRBV7-8 and TRBJ1-2, the complete variable domain reads GAGVSQSPRYKVAKRGQDVALRCDPISGHVSLFWYQQALGQGPEFLTYFQNEAQLDKSGLPSDRFFAERPEGSVSTLKIQRTQQEDSAVYLCASSLGGQGLGTYGYTFGSGTRLTVV.

A remark on this clonotype: A junction end diverges from the germline sequence, so it may reflect a read error. This chain links TRBV30 with TRBJ1-1, with D unresolved. Germline V CDR1 and CDR2: GTSNPN, SVGIG (reference sequence). The CDR3 extends over 13 amino acids. This CDR3 is CAWSVQGGTQAFF. The DNA for the CDR3 is TGTGCCTGGAGTGTACAAGGCGGCACTCAAGCTTTCTTT.